These T cell receptor beta chains were read from a single sample in a study of identical twins. TCRdb re-derived calls from the 5' RACE reads in MiXCR, one entry per CDR3 protein. The table includes nearly 650,000 distinct CDR3 sequences, roughly 6.6% detected once. The same data also went into a second study, on yellow fever vaccine responses in identical twins.

The sequencing sample was made of PBMCs. Every receptor here comes from a woman in her late teens or twenties in good health. CDR3s include the opening cysteine and the closing phenylalanine or tryptophan. The D gene is left open where the match is weak. The size field is filled for only some rows; it gives once, few, many or a size class.

j_gene: TRBJ2-1
v_gene: TRBV7-9
d_gene: -
abundance: -
CDR3aa: CASPLGQRPHEQFF
CDR3nt: TGTGCCAGCCCACTAGGGCAACGCCCCCATGAGCAGTTCTTC

j_gene: TRBJ2-1
v_gene: TRBV3-1
d_gene: TRBD1
abundance: few
CDR3aa: CASSHGTGSLYEQFF
CDR3nt: TGTGCCAGCAGCCACGGGACAGGGAGTCTCTATGAGCAGTTCTTC

j_gene: TRBJ2-7
v_gene: TRBV29-1
d_gene: TRBD2
abundance: many
CDR3aa: CSVAVLAGVGEQYF
CDR3nt: TGCAGCGTTGCAGTACTAGCGGGAGTGGGCGAGCAGTACTTC

j_gene: TRBJ2-2
v_gene: TRBV18
d_gene: -
abundance: few
CDR3aa: CASQNRYTGELFF
CDR3nt: TGTGCCAGCCAAAATCGTTACACCGGGGAGCTGTTTTTT

j_gene: TRBJ1-1
v_gene: TRBV12-3/TRBV12-4
d_gene: -
abundance: -
CDR3aa: CASSSGAGDTEAFF
CDR3nt: TGTGCCAGCAGTAGCGGGGCGGGGGACACTGAAGCTTTCTTT

j_gene: TRBJ1-3
v_gene: TRBV12-3/TRBV12-4
d_gene: -
abundance: many
CDR3aa: CASSLGQFGNTIYF
CDR3nt: TGTGCCAGCAGTTTAGGTCAGTTTGGAAACACCATATATTTT

j_gene: TRBJ1-1
v_gene: TRBV27
d_gene: TRBD1
abundance: -
CDR3aa: CASSFLYRGLEGTEAFF
CDR3nt: TGTGCCAGCAGTTTTTTATACAGGGGGCTAGAGGGCACTGAAGCTTTCTTT

j_gene: TRBJ1-1
v_gene: TRBV7-9
d_gene: -
abundance: many
CDR3aa: CASSLPGLNTEAFF
CDR3nt: TGTGCCAGCAGCTTACCGGGGCTGAACACTGAAGCTTTCTTT

j_gene: TRBJ2-2
v_gene: TRBV6-1
d_gene: -
abundance: -
CDR3aa: CASSEPIGNTGELFF
CDR3nt: TGTGCCAGCAGTGAACCGATAGGGAACACCGGGGAGCTGTTTTTT

j_gene: TRBJ1-2
v_gene: TRBV3-1
d_gene: -
abundance: few
CDR3aa: CASNPGATIYGYTF
CDR3nt: TGTGCCAGCAACCCAGGGGCCACCATCTATGGCTACACCTTC

j_gene: TRBJ2-3
v_gene: TRBV28
d_gene: -
abundance: -
CDR3aa: CASSLWKASTVDTQYF
CDR3nt: TGTGCCAGCAGCCTCTGGAAGGCAAGCACAGTGGATACGCAGTATTTT

j_gene: TRBJ2-7
v_gene: TRBV29-1
d_gene: -
abundance: -
CDR3aa: CSVEDRTYEQYF
CDR3nt: TGCAGCGTTGAAGACAGAACCTACGAGCAGTACTTC

j_gene: TRBJ2-3
v_gene: TRBV20-1
d_gene: TRBD2
abundance: -
CDR3aa: CSARDPLAGGQIDTDTQYF
CDR3nt: TGCAGTGCTAGAGATCCCCTAGCGGGAGGGCAGATCGACACAGATACGCAGTATTTT